Presented here are 5 T cell receptor beta chains from one specimen sequenced in a study of T-cell reconstitution after alpha-beta-depleted transplantation in children. Library preparation (for TCRbeta) was performed with unique molecular identifiers. TCRdb redid the calling of the PCR reads with MiXCR, one entry per CDR3 protein. The sample has about a million distinct CDR3 sequences, 25% to 35% seen once. The sample was PBMCs, mostly from graft donor cells, taken 360 days after TCRalphabeta/CD19-depleted stem cell transplant. All receptors come from a boy under two years old who had a stem cell transplant for SCID, so the T cells may come from the graft donor.

This clonotype was counted only a few times. The rearrangement links TRBV15 to TRBJ2-3, with D perhaps TRBD1 (5 bases). Germline V lookup: CDR1 LNHNV, CDR2 YYDKDF (reference sequence). The CDR3 sequence is 14 residues long. The V end lost 3 bases, the J end lost 3 bases, and 10 bases lay between the germline ends. CDR3 DNA: TGTGCCACCAGCAGGTTTGGGGCGACAGATACGCAGTATTTT. The encoded protein is CATSRFGATDTQYF.

The genes are TRBV10-3 and TRBJ2-2; D gene uncertain. V was shortened by 3 bases and J by 4 bases, with 12 bases between the two germline ends. Germline CDR1 is ENHRY and CDR2 is SYGVKD. The length of the CDR3 is 15 residues. The CDR3 DNA reads as TGTGCCATCAGTGACATCGTTCGAACCACCGGGGAGCTGTTTTTT. It specifies CAISDIVRTTGELFF.

V usage is TRBV4-1 and J usage is TRBJ2-6, with D unresolved. The CDR3 consists of 16 residues. V was pared by 1 base and J by 1 base, with 8 bases between. Germline V gives CDR1 MGHRA, CDR2 YSYEKL. The DNA of the CDR3 is TGCGCCAGCAGCCAAGGGGGTTCATCTGGGGCCAACGTCCTGACTTTC. It codes for CASSQGGSSGANVLTF.

The table lists this clonotype with a few counts. V usage is TRBV4-1 and J usage is TRBJ2-7; the match to TRBD1 covers 11 bases. The CDR3 totals 16 residues. The V gene's germline CDR1 is MGHRA and CDR2 YSYEKL. The J segment lost 3 bases and the V segment lost 1 base, leaving 5 bases of the junction unmatched. Written as DNA, the CDR3 is TGCGCCAGCAGCCAAGTGCCGGGACAGGGGGTCTACGAGCAGTACTTC. It translates to CASSQVPGQGVYEQYF.

The chain combines TRBV6-1 with TRBJ2-7; 12 bases fit TRBD1. After removal of 5 bases from V and 5 bases from J, the junction contained 13 bases not matched to a gene. The V gene's germline CDR1 is MNHNS and CDR2 SASEGT. The CDR3 has 17 residues. The CDR3 DNA sequence: TGTGCCAGCAGTAGGGAACCGGGACAGGGGGCTATCAACGAGCAGTACTTC. Its protein is CASSREPGQGAINEQYF.